This is a list of T cell receptor beta chains from one sample in a study of long-term antiretroviral therapy in people with HIV. TCRdb's table, derived via immunoSEQ multiplex PCR, lists solely in-frame clones and lacks some. The sample holds about 18,000 clones, about four fifths seen once. The input for sequencing was unsorted PBMCs, taken 0.3 years after starting antiretroviral therapy. Receptor source: a woman aged 50 to 60 with HIV. Both conserved end residues are part of each CDR3. D genes are given only for firm matches. Size values are once, few and many counts, or a class for expanded clones, and some rows have none.

>TRBV11-2|-|15|-|TRBJ1-5
TGTGCCAGCAGCTTAGTGGCCCATAGCAATCAGCCCCAGCATTTT
CASSLVAHSNQPQHF
>TRBV9|-|15|-|TRBJ1-4
TGTGCCAGCAGCGTAGATTGGCAAACTAATGAAAAACTGTTTTTT
CASSVDWQTNEKLFF
>TRBV5-6|-|15|-|TRBJ1-6
TGTGCCAGCAGCTTGGCCCCGTCGGGTAATTCACCCCTCCACTTT
CASSLAPSGNSPLHF
>TRBV5-1|-|12|-|TRBJ2-1
TGCGCCAGCGGGGTAGGGGGGAATGAGCAGTTCTTC
CASGVGGNEQFF
>TRBV28|-|16|TRBD1|TRBJ1-5
TGTGCCAGCAGGCCGGGACAGTCTTATAGCAATCAGCCCCAGCATTTT
CASRPGQSYSNQPQHF
>TRBV27|-|15|TRBD1|TRBJ2-5
TGTGCCAGCAGTTTCGGGCAGGGGGACCAAGAGACCCAGTACTTC
CASSFGQGDQETQYF
>TRBV4-1|once|16|TRBD2|TRBJ2-5
TGCGCCAGCAGCCAAGGGGGACTAGCGGAGGGGGAGACCCAGTACTTC
CASSQGGLAEGETQYF
>TRBV6-6|-|15|-|TRBJ2-6
TGTGCCAGCAGCGACCGGGAGACTGGGGCCAACGTCCTGACTTTC
CASSDRETGANVLTF
>TRBV5-1|-|14|TRBD2|TRBJ2-7
TGCGCCAGCAGCTTTAGCGGGGGGGGATACGAGCAGTACTTC
CASSFSGGGYEQYF
>TRBV5-6|-|17|TRBD2|TRBJ2-1
TGTGCCAGCAGCTTTGGGGGGCGGGGGGCGTGGAACAATGAGCAGTTCTTC
CASSFGGRGAWNNEQFF
>TRBV6-5|-|13|TRBD1|TRBJ1-2
TGTGCCAGCAGTGCCGACAGGGACTATGGCTACACCTTC
CASSADRDYGYTF
>TRBV19|-|13|TRBD1|TRBJ1-6
TGTGCCAGTAGTCCTCAGGGGGGTTCACCCCTCCACTTT
CASSPQGGSPLHF
>TRBV5-1|-|19|TRBD1|TRBJ2-1
TGCGCCAGCAGCTTTTCGAACCTAGGGACAGGGGGCTTCTACAATGAGCAGTTCTTC
CASSFSNLGTGGFYNEQFF
>TRBV5-6|once|15|TRBD1|TRBJ1-5
TGTGCCAGCAGCCGGACAGGGGGTAGCAATCAGCCCCAGCATTTT
CASSRTGGSNQPQHF
>TRBV11-2|-|13|TRBD1|TRBJ1-2
TGTGCCAGCAGCTTCGACAGGGCTGGCGGCTACACCTTC
CASSFDRAGGYTF
>TRBV30|-|12|-|TRBJ2-5
TGTGCCTGGAGTATCGACGGGGAGACCCAGTACTTC
CAWSIDGETQYF
>TRBV6-1|-|17|-|TRBJ1-6
TGTGCCAGCAGTGAACGGTTTTGGGGAAACTATAATTCACCCCTCCACTTT
CASSERFWGNYNSPLHF
>TRBV7-9|-|14|TRBD1|TRBJ2-3
TGTGCCAGCAGCTTAACAGGGGGCACAGATACGCAGTATTTT
CASSLTGGTDTQYF
>TRBV15|-|15|-|TRBJ1-2
TGTGCCACCAGCAGCGGGTACAGGGAACTCTATGGCTACACCTTC
CATSSGYRELYGYTF
>TRBV19|-|13|TRBD1|TRBJ1-3
TGTGCCAGTAGTGGACAGGGTGGAAACACCATATATTTT
CASSGQGGNTIYF
>TRBV29-1|-|13|-|TRBJ1-4
TGCAGCGTTGAAGGGCTTCTCGGGGAAAAACTGTTTTTT
CSVEGLLGEKLFF
>TRBV6-6|-|12|TRBD1|TRBJ1-1
TGTGCCAGCAGCAGGGGGCAGGATGAAGCTTTCTTT
CASSRGQDEAFF
>TRBV7-9|-|17|TRBD2|TRBJ2-3
TGTGCCAGCACAAAGAGACTAGCGGGGGGTAACACAGATACGCAGTATTTT
CASTKRLAGGNTDTQYF
>TRBV2|once|14|TRBD1|TRBJ2-7
TGTGCCAGCAGTGTGGACAGGGGAGTCTACGAGCAGTACTTC
CASSVDRGVYEQYF
>TRBV7-6|-|15|-|TRBJ1-3
TGTGCCAGCAGCCCGGACCACTCGGGTGGAAACACCATATATTTT
CASSPDHSGGNTIYF
>TRBV7-2|-|14|-|TRBJ2-5
TGTGCCAGCAGCTCTCAGCGTCAGACCGCCCTATCGTACTTC
CASSSQRQTALSYF
>TRBV5-1|once|13|-|TRBJ2-5
TGCGCCAGCGCCTTGGGACTCAAAGAGACCCAGTACTTC
CASALGLKETQYF
>TRBV9|-|17|TRBD1|TRBJ2-2
TGTGCCAGCAGCGGGAAGAGGGACAGGGGCAACACCGGGGAGCTGTTTTTT
CASSGKRDRGNTGELFF
>TRBV6-5|-|14|-|TRBJ2-3
TGTGCCAGCAGTACGGGTTTGGCCACAGATACGCAGTATTTT
CASSTGLATDTQYF
>TRBV6-5|once|15|-|TRBJ2-2
TGTGCCAGCACCATAAGACAGTCGGGCGCCGGGGAGCTGTTTTTT
CASTIRQSGAGELFF
>TRBV2|-|15|TRBD1|TRBJ1-1
TGTGCCAGCAGTAGGGAGGGGGCGAGGAACACTGAAGCTTTCTTT
CASSREGARNTEAFF
>TRBV7-9|few|13|-|TRBJ1-2
TGTGCCAGCAGCTTGATACTTAACTATGGCTACACCTTC
CASSLILNYGYTF
>TRBV2|-|12|-|TRBJ1-2
TGTGCCAGCAGCCGTGACAGCTATGGCTACACCTTC
CASSRDSYGYTF
>TRBV10-2|once|12|-|TRBJ2-3
TGCGCCAGCAGTCACTTGCCCCATACGCAGTATTTT
CASSHLPHTQYF
>TRBV10-1|-|16|TRBD1|TRBJ2-3
TGCGCCAGCAGTGCGAGATGGACAGGGGACCCAGATACGCAGTATTTT
CASSARWTGDPDTQYF
>TRBV5-6|-|15|-|TRBJ1-2
TGTGCCAGCAGCTTGGGGACGGAGACGAACTATGGCTACACCTTC
CASSLGTETNYGYTF
>TRBV15|once|12|-|TRBJ2-1
TGTGCCACCAGCAGAGATCGTACAGAGGAGTTCTTC
CATSRDRTEEFF
>TRBV30|once|16|TRBD2|TRBJ2-3
TGTGCCTGGAGTATGCGGGGGGGACGGCTCTGGCATACGCAGTATTTT
CAWSMRGGRLWHTQYF
>TRBV7-9|-|17|-|TRBJ1-1
TGTGCCAGCAGCCCTACTCCCGTGGTGATCCCCCTCACTGAAGCTTTCTTT
CASSPTPVVIPLTEAFF
>TRBV27|few|13|TRBD1|TRBJ1-2
TGTGCCAGCAGTTCGGGACAGGGCGGCGGCTACACCTTC
CASSSGQGGGYTF
>TRBV18|-|19|TRBD2|TRBJ2-5
TGTGCCAGCTCACCTCTCGCGACGCCGGGGGGGCTCGACGGTGCAGCCCAGTACTTC
CASSPLATPGGLDGAAQYF
>TRBV6-4|-|13|TRBD1|TRBJ2-5
TGTGCCAGCAGTGCCAACAGGGGAGAGACCCAGTACTTC
CASSANRGETQYF
>TRBV15|-|15|-|TRBJ2-4
TGTGCCACCAGCAGAGGACCGCTAGCCAAAAACATTCAGTACTTC
CATSRGPLAKNIQYF
>TRBV2|-|14|-|TRBJ2-3
TGTGCCAGCAGTGGACAGTATAACACAGATACGCAGTATTTT
CASSGQYNTDTQYF
>TRBV15|-|13|-|TRBJ1-6
TGTGCCACCATGACCTTTGATAATTCACCCCTCCACTTT
CATMTFDNSPLHF
>TRBV7-6|-|15|-|TRBJ2-7
TGTGCCAGCAGCTTAGAAGGCGGGATGACCTACGAGCAGTACTTC
CASSLEGGMTYEQYF
>TRBV4-2|-|13|-|TRBJ2-1
TGTGCCAGCGGGGCAGGGACCTACAATGAGCAGTTCTTC
CASGAGTYNEQFF
>TRBV7-9|once|15|-|TRBJ2-7
TGTGCCAGCAGCTTGCCCGGGCCCCTCTCCTACGAGCAGTACTTC
CASSLPGPLSYEQYF
>TRBV9|-|19|-|TRBJ2-3
TGTGCCAGCAGCGTTCCAGCCATGGGACTCCCCGGCCCCACAGATACGCAGTATTTT
CASSVPAMGLPGPTDTQYF
>TRBV4-1|few|16|TRBD1|TRBJ1-2
TGCGCCAGCAGCCCCGAAGACAGGGTATTCTCCTATGGCTACACCTTC
CASSPEDRVFSYGYTF
>TRBV4-1|-|17|-|TRBJ1-4
TGCGCCAGCAGCCAACCCTCAGGGTTAGCCTCGGGTGAAAAACTGTTTTTT
CASSQPSGLASGEKLFF
>TRBV4-1|-|16|TRBD2|TRBJ2-4
TGCGCCAGCAGCCAAGTACTAGCGGGGGCGGGGGTCATTCAGTACTTC
CASSQVLAGAGVIQYF
>TRBV10-2|-|15|TRBD2|TRBJ2-7
TGCGCCAGCAGGACTAGCGGGGGTCCGAGCTACGAGCAGTACTTC
CASRTSGGPSYEQYF
>TRBV6-5|few|12|TRBD2|TRBJ2-5
TGTGCCAGTGGACTAGCGGAAGAGACCCAGTACTTC
CASGLAEETQYF
>TRBV19|-|14|-|TRBJ2-1
TGTGCCAGTAGTGCCTTCAGGGAGACCGATGAGCAGTTCTTC
CASSAFRETDEQFF